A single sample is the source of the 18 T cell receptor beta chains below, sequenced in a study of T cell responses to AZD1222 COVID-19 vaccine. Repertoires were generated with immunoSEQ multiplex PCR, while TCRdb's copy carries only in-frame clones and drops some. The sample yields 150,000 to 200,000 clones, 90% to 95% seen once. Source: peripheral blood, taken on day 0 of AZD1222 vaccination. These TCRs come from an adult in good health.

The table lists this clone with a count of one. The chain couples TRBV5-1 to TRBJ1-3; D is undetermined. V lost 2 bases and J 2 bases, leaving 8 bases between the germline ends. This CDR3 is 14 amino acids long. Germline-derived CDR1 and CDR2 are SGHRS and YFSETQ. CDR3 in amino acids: CASSLGLTGNTIYF. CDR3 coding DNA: TGCGCCAGCAGCTTAGGTCTCACTGGAAACACCATATATTTT.

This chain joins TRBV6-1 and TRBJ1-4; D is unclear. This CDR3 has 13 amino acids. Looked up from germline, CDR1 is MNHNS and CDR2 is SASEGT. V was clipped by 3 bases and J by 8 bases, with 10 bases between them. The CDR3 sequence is CASSDHLREKLFF. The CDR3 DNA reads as TGTGCCAGCAGTGATCATCTCCGAGAAAAACTGTTTTTT.

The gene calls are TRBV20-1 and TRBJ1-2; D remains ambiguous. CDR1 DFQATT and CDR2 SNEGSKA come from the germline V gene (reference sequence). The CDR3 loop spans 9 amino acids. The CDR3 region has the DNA TGCAGGGCCGATCGGGGCTACACCTTC. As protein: CRADRGYTF.

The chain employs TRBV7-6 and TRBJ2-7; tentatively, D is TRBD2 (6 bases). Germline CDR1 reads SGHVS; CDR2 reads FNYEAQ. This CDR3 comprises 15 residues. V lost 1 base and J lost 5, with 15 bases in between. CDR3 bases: TGTGCCAGCAGCTTAGTCGGGCAGGGAGGCGACGAGCAGTACTTC. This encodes CASSLVGQGGDEQYF.

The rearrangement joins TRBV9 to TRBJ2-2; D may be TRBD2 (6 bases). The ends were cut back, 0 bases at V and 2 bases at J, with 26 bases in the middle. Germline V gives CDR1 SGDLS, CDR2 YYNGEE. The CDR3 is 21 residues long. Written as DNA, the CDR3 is TGTGCCAGCAGCGTAGACCAACGTGGGACTGCGGGGTTGGTCAACACCGGGGAGCTGTTTTTT. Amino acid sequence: CASSVDQRGTAGLVNTGELFF.

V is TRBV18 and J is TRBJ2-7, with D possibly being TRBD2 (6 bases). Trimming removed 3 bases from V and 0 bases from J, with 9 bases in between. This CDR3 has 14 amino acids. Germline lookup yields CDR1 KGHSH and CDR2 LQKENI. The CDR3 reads CASSPRESSYEQYF. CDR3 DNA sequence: TGTGCCAGCTCACCTCGGGAGAGCTCCTACGAGCAGTACTTC.

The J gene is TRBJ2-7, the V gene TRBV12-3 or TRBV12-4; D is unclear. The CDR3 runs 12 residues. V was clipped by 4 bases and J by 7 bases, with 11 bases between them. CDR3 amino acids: CASSSTLGEQYF. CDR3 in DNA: TGTGCCAGCAGTTCAACTCTAGGGGAGCAGTACTTC.

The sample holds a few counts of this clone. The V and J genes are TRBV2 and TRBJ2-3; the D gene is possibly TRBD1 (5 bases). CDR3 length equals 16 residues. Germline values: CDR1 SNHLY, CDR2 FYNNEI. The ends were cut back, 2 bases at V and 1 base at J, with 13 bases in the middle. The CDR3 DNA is TGTGCCAGCAGTGAAAGGGGTTTTGGAGGCACAGATACGCAGTATTTT. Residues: CASSERGFGGTDTQYF.

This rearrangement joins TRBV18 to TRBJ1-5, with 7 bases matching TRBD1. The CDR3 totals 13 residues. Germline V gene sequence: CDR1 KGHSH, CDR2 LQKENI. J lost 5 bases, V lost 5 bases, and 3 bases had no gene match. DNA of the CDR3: TGTGCCAGCTCATGGACAGGTGATCAGCCCCAGCATTTT. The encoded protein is CASSWTGDQPQHF.

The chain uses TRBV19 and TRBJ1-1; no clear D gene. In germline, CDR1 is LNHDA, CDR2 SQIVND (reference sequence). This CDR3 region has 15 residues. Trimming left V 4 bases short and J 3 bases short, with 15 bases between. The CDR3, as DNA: TGTGCCAGTAGTACCGGCGGGGAGGACGACACTGAAGCTTTCTTT. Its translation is CASSTGGEDDTEAFF.

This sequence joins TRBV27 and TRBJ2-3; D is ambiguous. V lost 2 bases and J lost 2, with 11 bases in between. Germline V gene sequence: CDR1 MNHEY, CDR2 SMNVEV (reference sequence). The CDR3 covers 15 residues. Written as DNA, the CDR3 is TGTGCCAGCAGTTTAAATGGGCCCCCCACAGATACGCAGTATTTT. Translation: CASSLNGPPTDTQYF.

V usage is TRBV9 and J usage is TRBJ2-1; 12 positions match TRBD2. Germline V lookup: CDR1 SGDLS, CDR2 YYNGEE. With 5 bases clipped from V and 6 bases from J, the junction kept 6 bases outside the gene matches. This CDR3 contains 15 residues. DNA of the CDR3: TGTGCCAGCAGTTCTAGCGGGGGGGCTATCAATGAGCAGTTCTTC. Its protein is CASSSSGGAINEQFF. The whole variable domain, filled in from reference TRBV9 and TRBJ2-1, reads DSGVTQTPKHLITATGQRVTLRCSPRSGDLSVYWYQQSLDQGLQFLIQYYNGEERAKGNILERFSAQQFPDLHSELNLSSLELGDSALYFCASSSSGGAINEQFFGPGTRLTVL.

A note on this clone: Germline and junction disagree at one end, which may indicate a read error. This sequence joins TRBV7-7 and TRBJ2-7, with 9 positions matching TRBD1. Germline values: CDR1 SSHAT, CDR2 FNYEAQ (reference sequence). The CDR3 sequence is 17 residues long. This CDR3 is CASSHNTGGPPSYEQYF. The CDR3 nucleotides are TGTGCTAGCAGTCACAACACAGGGGGCCCACCGTCCTACGAGCAGTACTTC.

This CDR3 reads CASSFGQGLHGYTF. In nucleotides, the CDR3 is TGTGCCAGCAGCTTCGGACAGGGTTTACATGGCTACACCTTC. J is TRBJ1-2 and V is TRBV7-2, with 8 bases that match TRBD1. The CDR3 consists of 14 residues. The junction had 6 bases not matched to a gene; V was cut back by 3 bases and J by 6 bases. Germline V gene data show CDR1 as SGHTA and CDR2 as FQGNSA.

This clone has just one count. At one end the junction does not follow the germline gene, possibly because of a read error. DNA of the CDR3: TGCGCCAGCAGCCAAGACAGGGGAGGCTCTTCGCAGTTT. This gives the protein CASSQDRGGSSQF. The chain carries TRBV4-3 and TRBJ1-1, with D possibly matching TRBD1 (6 bases). The CDR3 is 13 residues long. Germline values: CDR1 LGHNA, CDR2 YSLEER.

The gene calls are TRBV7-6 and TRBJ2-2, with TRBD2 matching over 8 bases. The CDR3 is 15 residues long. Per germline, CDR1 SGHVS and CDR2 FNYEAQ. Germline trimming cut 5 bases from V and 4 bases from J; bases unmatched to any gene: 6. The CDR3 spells CASSPGGASTGELFF. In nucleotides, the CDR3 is TGTGCCAGCAGCCCGGGGGGGGCGAGCACCGGGGAGCTGTTTTTT.

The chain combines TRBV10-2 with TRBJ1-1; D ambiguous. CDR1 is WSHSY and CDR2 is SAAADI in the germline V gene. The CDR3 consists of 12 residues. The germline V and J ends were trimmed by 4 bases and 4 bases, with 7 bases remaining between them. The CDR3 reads CASSVEGTEAFF. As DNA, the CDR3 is TGCGCCAGCAGTGTAGAGGGCACTGAAGCTTTCTTT.

The CDR3 DNA sequence: TGTGCCAGCAGCGTAGCGGGCAATGAGCAGTTCTTC. This encodes CASSVAGNEQFF. The chain joins TRBV9 to TRBJ2-1; D unresolved. This CDR3 spans 12 amino acids. Germline lookup yields CDR1 SGDLS and CDR2 YYNGEE. Trimming took off 0 bases at V and 6 bases at J, with 4 bases between the two ends.